What follows is one T cell receptor (beta chain) and its context. The antigen it recognizes is unknown. Base-call qualities are not available, and no considerably larger clone is one nucleotide away. From the germline V gene (reference sequence), CDR1 is MNHEY and CDR2 is SMNVEV. Trimming takes 7 bases off V and 3 bases off J; junction bases not matched to a gene: 13. The cysteine opens and the phenylalanine closes a CDR3 of 17 amino acids. Only the CDR3 portion is preserved as DNA: 51 bases, with reading frame beginning at the first base. Donors were 35 to 40 systemically healthy Caucasian individuals from Russia aged roughly 6 to 100 years. Approximately 11 milliliters of peripheral blood were drawn from each donor into EDTA-treated Vacutainer tubes. Ficoll-Paque density-gradient centrifugation was used to isolate PBMCs, with at least 6.5 million per sample. Trizol reagent was used to extract total RNA from the PBMCs, yielding at least 6 micrograms per sample. For every donor, flow cytometry on a PBMC aliquot measured the percentage of naive CD45RAhigh/CD27high T cells.

This sample stems from a study of blood T cells in healthy people across ages (dated by TCRdb to between 2014 and 2016). About the study as a whole: In model experiments, roughly one uniquely barcoded TCR beta cDNA molecule per two T cells was captured by template switching. Using deep sequencing normalized with unique cDNA molecular identifiers, the study measured how TCR beta repertoire diversity changes with age. The donors were divided into four age groups: young (average approximately 15 years), middle-aged (roughly 40), aged (about 61) and long-lived (roughly 88). To avoid experimental bias, donors of different ages were randomly spread across the sequencing lanes. Using the same blood draw, the study looked at two additional independent replicas of 1 million unique cDNA reads for two donors, one aged 18 to 30 and the other aged 80 or older. Results and caveats for the whole study, not just this receptor: Compared with the aged group, more naive CD4+ T cells, fewer expanded clones and increased TCR diversity were shown by the long-lived group, suggesting age selection. Bulk unsorted PBMC profiling prevented conclusive comparison of naive and antigen-experienced compartments. Observed TCR beta diversity per million T cells fell roughly linearly with age, and a significant reduction was already apparent by age approximately 41. The percentage of naive T cells measured by flow cytometry correlated strongly with observed TCR beta diversity. Estimates of total diversity based on one million sequenced T cells were regarded as lower bounds and as underestimates. The CMV infection status of donors was not known, potentially confounding age-related changes in expanded clonotypes.

The library was generated by 5' RACE. Sequencing was carried out with an Illumina HiSeq 2500. The second PCR ran for about 6 to 11 cycles and used a J-beta primer mix along with a sample-barcoded 5' primer. Each TCR beta cDNA molecule received a unique molecular identifier from a template-switch 5' adaptor carrying 12 random nucleotides. Each sample yielded at least 2.5 million CDR3-containing paired-end reads. The Mint cDNA synthesis kit, primed by a TRBC-specific oligonucleotide, was used to synthesize first-strand cDNA from all RNA. Following uracil-DNA glycosylase treatment, all cDNA underwent a first 18-cycle PCR with the universal primers M1SS and BC2_uni_R. On the authors' methods: Normalization of each sample was performed by random selection of 1 million high-quality reads, each carrying a distinct molecular identifier. Reads sharing molecular identifiers were discarded rather than binned into consensus sequences. MiTCR, with a Q25 quality threshold and the strictest error-elimination algorithm, was used for CDR3 identification, clonotype clustering and error correction. A nonparametric unseen species model using Euler transformation provided a lower-bound estimate of total TCR beta diversity. TCRdb cleaned the public reads at Q25 with fastp, built clones with MiXCR and kept in-frame beta chains. Each entry is one CDR3 protein sequence, shown with its most common DNA and genes. None of the V and J calls come from the authors' own analysis; TCRdb made them. The sample table lists over a million distinct CDR3 sequences, 40% to 45% of them with a count of one. The biggest ten clones account for 15% to 20% of the sample.

Sequencing used blood. This TCR was sampled from a woman aged 55 to 70 in good health. This chain joins TRBV27 to TRBJ2-7, with TRBD2 identical over 12 junction bases. The CDR3 here reads CASKSKTSGSESYEQYF. At the DNA level, the sequence is TGTGCCAGCAAATCCAAGACTAGCGGGAGTGAGAGCTACGAGCAGTACTTC.